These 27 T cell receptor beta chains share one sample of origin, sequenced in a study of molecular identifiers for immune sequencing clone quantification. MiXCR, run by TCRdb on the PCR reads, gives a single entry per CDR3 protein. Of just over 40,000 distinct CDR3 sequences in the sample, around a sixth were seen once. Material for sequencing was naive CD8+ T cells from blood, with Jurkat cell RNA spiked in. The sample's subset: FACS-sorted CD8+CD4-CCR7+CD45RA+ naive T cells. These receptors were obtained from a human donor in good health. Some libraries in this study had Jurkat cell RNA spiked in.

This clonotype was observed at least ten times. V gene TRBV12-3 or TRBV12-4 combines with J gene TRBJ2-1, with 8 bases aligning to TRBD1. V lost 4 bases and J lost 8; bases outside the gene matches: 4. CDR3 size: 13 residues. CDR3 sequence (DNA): TGTGCCAGCAGTTCGGACAGGGCCCATGAGCAGTTCTTC. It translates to CASSSDRAHEQFF.

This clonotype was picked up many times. CDR3 in DNA: TGTGCCAGCAGCCAGGACGGGACAGGGTTCAATGGCTACACCTTC. This codes for CASSQDGTGFNGYTF. The rearrangement links TRBV5-6 to TRBJ1-2; 9 bases fit TRBD1. Germline CDR1 reads SGHDT; CDR2 reads YYEEEE. The trim removed 4 bases at V and 6 bases at J, leaving 10 bases unmatched. The CDR3 is 15 amino acids.

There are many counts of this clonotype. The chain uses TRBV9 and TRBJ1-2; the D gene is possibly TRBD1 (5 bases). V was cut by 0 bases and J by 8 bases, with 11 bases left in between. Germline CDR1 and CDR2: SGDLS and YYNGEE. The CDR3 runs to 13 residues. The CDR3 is CASSVGGAWGYTF. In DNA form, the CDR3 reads TGTGCCAGCAGCGTAGGAGGGGCCTGGGGCTACACCTTC. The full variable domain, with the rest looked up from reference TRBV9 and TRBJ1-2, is DSGVTQTPKHLITATGQRVTLRCSPRSGDLSVYWYQQSLDQGLQFLIQYYNGEERAKGNILERFSAQQFPDLHSELNLSSLELGDSALYFCASSVGGAWGYTFGSGTRLTVV.

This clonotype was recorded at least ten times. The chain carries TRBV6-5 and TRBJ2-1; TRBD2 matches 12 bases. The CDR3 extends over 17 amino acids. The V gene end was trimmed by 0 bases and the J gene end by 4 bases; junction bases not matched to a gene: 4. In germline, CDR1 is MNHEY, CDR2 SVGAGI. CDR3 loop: CASSYSLAGGIYNEQFF. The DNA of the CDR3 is TGTGCCAGCAGTTACTCCCTAGCGGGAGGGATTTACAATGAGCAGTTCTTC.

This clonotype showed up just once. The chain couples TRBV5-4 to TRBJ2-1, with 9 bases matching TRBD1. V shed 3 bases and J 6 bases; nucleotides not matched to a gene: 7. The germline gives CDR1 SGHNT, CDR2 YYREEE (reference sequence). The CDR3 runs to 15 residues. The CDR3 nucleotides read TGTGCCAGCAGCTCTCCGGGACAGGGTTTCAATGAGCAGTTCTTC. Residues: CASSSPGQGFNEQFF.

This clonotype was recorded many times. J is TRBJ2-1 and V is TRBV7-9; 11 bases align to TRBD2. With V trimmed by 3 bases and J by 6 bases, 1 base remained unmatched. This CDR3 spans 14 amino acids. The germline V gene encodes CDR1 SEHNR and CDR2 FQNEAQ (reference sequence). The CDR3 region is CASSLTSGANEQFF. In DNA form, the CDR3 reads TGTGCCAGCAGCTTGACTAGCGGGGCCAATGAGCAGTTCTTC.

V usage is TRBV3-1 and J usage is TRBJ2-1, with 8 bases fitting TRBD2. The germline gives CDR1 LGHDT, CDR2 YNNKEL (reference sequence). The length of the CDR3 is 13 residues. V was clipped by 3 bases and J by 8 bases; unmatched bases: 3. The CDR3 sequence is CASSHPGGHEQFF. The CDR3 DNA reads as TGTGCCAGCAGCCACCCGGGAGGGCATGAGCAGTTCTTC.

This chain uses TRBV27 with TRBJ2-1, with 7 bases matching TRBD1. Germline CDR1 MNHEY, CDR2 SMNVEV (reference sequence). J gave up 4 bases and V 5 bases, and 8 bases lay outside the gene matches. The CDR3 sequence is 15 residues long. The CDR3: CASSLYRGGYNEQFF. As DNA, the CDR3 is TGTGCCAGCAGTCTCTACAGGGGTGGATACAATGAGCAGTTCTTC.

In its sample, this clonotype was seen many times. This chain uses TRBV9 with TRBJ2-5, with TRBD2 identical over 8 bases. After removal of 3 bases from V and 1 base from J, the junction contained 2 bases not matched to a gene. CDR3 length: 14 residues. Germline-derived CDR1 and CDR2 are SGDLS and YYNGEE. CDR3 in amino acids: CASSASGSQETQYF. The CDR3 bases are TGTGCCAGCAGCGCGAGCGGGAGCCAAGAGACCCAGTACTTC.

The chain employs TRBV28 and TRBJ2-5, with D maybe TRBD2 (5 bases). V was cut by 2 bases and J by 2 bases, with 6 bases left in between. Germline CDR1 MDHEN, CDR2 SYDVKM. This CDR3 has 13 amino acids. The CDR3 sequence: CASSLGLQETQYF. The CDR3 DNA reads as TGTGCCAGCAGTTTAGGACTGCAAGAGACCCAGTACTTC.

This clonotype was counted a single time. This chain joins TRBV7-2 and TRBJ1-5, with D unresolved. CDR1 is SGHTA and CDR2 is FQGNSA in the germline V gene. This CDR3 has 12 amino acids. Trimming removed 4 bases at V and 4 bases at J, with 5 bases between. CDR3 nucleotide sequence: TGTGCCAGCAGCTCAGGAAATCAGCCCCAGCATTTT. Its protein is CASSSGNQPQHF.

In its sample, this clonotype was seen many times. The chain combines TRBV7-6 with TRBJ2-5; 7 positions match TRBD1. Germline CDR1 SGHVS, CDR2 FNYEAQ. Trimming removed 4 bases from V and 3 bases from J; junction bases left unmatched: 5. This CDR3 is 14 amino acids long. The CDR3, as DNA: TGTGCCAGCAGCTCCCTCGGGACAGAAGAGACCCAGTACTTC. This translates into CASSSLGTEETQYF.

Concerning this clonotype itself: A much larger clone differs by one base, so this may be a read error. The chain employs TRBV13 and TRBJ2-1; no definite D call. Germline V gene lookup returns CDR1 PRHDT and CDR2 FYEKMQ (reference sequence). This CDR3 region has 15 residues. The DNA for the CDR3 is TGTGCCAGCAGCTTAGGAGTGCCCCTTTACAATGAGCAGCTCTTC. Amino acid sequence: CASSLGVPLYNEQLF.

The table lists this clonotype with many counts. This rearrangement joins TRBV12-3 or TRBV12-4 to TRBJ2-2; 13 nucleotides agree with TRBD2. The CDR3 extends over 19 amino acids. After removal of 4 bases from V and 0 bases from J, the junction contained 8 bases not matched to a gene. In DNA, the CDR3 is TGTGCCAGCAGTTATGGGACTAGCGGGGCCGGCGCGAACACCGGGGAGCTGTTTTTT. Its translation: CASSYGTSGAGANTGELFF.

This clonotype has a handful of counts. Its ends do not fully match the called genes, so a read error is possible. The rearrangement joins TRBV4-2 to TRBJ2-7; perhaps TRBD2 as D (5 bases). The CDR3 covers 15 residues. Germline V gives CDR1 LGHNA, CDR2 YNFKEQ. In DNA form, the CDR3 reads TGTGCCAGCAACCAAGAGGAGGCGGACGGCTACGAGCAGTACTTC. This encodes CASNQEEADGYEQYF.

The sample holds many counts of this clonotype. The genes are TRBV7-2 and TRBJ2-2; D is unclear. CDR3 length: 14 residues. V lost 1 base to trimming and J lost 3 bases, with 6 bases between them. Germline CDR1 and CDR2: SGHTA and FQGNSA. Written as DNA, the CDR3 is TGTGCCAGCAGCTTAGGCGGTTACACCGGGGAGCTGTTTTTT. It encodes CASSLGGYTGELFF.

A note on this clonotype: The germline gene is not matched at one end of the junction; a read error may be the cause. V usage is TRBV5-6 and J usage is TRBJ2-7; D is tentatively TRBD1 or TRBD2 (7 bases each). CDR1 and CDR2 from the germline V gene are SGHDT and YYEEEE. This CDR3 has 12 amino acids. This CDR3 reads CASSPTGRDQDF. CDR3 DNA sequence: TGTGCCAGCAGCCCGACAGGGAGGGACCAAGACTTC.

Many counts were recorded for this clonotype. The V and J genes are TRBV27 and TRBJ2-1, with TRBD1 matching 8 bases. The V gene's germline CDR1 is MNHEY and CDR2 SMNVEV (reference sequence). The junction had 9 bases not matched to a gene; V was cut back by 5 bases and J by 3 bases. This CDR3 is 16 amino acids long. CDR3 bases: TGTGCCAGCAGTGGTTCAGGGGGCCCCAACTACAATGAGCAGTTCTTC. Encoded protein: CASSGSGGPNYNEQFF.

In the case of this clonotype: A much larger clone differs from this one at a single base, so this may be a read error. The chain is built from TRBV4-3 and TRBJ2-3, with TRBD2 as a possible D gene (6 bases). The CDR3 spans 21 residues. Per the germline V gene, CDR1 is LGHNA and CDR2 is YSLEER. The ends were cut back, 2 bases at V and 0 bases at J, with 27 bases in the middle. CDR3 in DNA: TGCGCCAGCAGCCAAAGAGGGAGGCTAGTGGCGATACCAGCTAGCACAGATACGCAGTATTTT. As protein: CASSQRGRLVAIPASTDTQYF.

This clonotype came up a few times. As DNA, the CDR3 is TGTGCCATCAGTGAGGTTCAGGGGGCCTACAATGAGCAGTTCTTC. Its protein product is CAISEVQGAYNEQFF. V and J are TRBV10-3 and TRBJ2-1; 7 positions match TRBD1. The germline V gene encodes CDR1 ENHRY and CDR2 SYGVKD. V lost 2 bases to trimming and J lost 2 bases; unmatched junction nucleotides: 3. The CDR3 runs to 15 residues.

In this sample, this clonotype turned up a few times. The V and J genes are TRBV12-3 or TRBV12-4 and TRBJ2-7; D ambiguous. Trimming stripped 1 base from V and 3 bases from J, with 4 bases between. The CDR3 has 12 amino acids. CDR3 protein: CASSLENYEQYF. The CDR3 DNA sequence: TGTGCCAGCAGTTTAGAAAACTACGAGCAGTACTTC.

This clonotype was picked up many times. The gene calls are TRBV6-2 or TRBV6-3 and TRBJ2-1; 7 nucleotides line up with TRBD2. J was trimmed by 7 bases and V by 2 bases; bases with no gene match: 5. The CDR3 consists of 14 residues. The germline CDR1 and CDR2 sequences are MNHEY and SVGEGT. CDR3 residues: CASSYPGGLNEQFF. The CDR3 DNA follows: TGTGCCAGCAGTTACCCGGGGGGTCTAAATGAGCAGTTCTTC.

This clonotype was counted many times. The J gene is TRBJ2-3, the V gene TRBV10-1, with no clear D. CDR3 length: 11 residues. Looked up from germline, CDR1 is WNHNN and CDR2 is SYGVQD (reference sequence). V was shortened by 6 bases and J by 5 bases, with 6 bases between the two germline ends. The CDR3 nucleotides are TGCGCCAGCAGGTCAGGAGATACGCAGTATTTT. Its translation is CASRSGDTQYF.

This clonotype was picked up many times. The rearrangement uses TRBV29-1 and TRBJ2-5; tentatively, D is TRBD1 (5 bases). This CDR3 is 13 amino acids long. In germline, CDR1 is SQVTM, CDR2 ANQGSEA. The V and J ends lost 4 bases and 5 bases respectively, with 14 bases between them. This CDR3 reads CSVVSDTRETQYF. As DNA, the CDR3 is TGCAGCGTTGTTTCGGACACCCGCGAGACCCAGTACTTC.

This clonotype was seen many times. CDR3 nucleotides: TGCAGTGCTAGAGATCCCGGCGGGAGGGTTTACAATGAGCAGTTCTTC. Translating gives CSARDPGGRVYNEQFF. The chain combines TRBV20-1 with TRBJ2-1; the match to TRBD2 covers 9 bases. The J segment lost 4 bases and the V segment lost 0 bases, leaving 7 bases of the junction unmatched. The germline V gene encodes CDR1 DFQATT and CDR2 SNEGSKA (reference sequence). This CDR3 is 16 amino acids long.

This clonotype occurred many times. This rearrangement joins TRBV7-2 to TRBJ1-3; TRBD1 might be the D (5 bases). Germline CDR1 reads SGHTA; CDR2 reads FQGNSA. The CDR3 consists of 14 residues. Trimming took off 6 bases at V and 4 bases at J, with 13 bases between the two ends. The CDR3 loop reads CASSPTVNGNTIYF. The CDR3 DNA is TGTGCCAGCAGTCCGACAGTGAACGGAAACACCATATATTTT.

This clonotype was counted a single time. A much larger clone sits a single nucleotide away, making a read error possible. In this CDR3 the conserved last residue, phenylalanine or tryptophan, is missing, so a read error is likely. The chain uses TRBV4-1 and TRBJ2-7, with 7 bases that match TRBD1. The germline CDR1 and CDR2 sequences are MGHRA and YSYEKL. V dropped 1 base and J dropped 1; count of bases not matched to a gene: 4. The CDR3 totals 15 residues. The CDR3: CASSQAWGQSYEQYL. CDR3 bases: TGCGCCAGCAGCCAAGCCTGGGGACAGTCCTACGAGCAGTACCTC.